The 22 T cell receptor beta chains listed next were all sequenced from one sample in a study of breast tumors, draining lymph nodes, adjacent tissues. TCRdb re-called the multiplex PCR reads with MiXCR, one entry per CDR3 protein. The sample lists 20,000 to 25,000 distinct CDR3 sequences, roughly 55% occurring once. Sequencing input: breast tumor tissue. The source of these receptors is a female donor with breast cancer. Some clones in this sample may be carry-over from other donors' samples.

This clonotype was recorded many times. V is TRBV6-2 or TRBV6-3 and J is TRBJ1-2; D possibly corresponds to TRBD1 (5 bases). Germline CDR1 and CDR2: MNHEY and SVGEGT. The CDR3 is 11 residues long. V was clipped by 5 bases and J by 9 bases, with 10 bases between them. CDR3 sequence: CASSPMGRYTF. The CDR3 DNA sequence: TGTGCCAGCAGTCCTATGGGACGCTACACCTTC.

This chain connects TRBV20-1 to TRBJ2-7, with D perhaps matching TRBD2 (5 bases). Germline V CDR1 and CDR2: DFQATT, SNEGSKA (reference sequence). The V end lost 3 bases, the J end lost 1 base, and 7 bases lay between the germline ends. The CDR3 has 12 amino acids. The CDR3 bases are TGCAGTGCTAGGGACTCATCCTACGAGCAGTACTTC. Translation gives CSARDSSYEQYF.

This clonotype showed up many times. CDR3 coding DNA: TGTGCCAGCAGACAGGGGTTGTATGGCTACACCTTC. Amino acids: CASRQGLYGYTF. V gene TRBV25-1 combines with J gene TRBJ1-2, with TRBD1 matching 7 bases. Germline V lookup: CDR1 MGHDK, CDR2 SYGVNS. CDR3 length: 12 amino acids. Trimming took 6 bases from V and 5 from J; bases not matched to a gene: 3.

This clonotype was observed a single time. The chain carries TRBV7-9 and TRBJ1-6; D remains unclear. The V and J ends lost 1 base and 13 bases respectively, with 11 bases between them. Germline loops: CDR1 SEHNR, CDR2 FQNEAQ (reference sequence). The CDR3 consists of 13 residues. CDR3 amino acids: CASSLEGSSPLHF. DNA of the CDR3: TGTGCCAGCAGCTTAGAAGGCTCTTCGCCCCTCCACTTT.

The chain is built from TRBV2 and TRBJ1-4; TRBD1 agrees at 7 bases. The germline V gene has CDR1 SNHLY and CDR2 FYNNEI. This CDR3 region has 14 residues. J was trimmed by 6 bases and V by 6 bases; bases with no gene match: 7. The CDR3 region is CASSPGGEDEKLFF. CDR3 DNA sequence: TGTGCCAGCAGCCCAGGGGGGGAGGATGAAAAACTGTTTTTT.

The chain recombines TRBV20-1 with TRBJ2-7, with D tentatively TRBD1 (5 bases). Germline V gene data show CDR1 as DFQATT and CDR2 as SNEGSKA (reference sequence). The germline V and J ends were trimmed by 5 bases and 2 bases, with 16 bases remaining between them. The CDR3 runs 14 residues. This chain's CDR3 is CSAEKTVGTYEQYF. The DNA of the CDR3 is TGCAGTGCTGAAAAGACAGTCGGTACCTACGAGCAGTACTTC.

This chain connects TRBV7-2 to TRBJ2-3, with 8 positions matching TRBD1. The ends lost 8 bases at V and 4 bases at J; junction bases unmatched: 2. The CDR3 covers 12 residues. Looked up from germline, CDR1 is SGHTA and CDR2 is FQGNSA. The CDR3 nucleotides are TGTGCCAGCGGACAGGGTGCAGATACGCAGTATTTT. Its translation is CASGQGADTQYF.

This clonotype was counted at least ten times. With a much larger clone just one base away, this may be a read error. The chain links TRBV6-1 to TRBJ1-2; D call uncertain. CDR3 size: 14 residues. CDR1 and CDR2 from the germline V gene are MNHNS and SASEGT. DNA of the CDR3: TGTGCCAGCAGCGCCAGCTTTTCTAACTATGACTACACCTTC. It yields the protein CASSASFSNYDYTF.

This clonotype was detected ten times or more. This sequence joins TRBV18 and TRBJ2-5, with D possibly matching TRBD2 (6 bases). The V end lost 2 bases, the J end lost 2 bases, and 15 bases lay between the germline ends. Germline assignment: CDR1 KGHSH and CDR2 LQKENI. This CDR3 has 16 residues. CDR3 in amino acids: CASSPTPPGVQETQYF. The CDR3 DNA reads TGTGCCAGCTCACCAACTCCCCCGGGGGTACAAGAGACCCAGTACTTC.

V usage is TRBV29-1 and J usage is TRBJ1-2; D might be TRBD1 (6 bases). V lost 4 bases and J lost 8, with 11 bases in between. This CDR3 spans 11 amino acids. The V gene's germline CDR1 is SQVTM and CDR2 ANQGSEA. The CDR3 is CSVGAGDGYTF. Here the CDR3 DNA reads TGCAGCGTTGGGGCAGGGGACGGCTACACCTTC.

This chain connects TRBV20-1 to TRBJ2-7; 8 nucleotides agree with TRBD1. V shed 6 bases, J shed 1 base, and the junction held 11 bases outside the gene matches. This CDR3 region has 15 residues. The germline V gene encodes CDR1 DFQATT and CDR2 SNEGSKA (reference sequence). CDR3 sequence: CSAGPTGDVSYEQYF. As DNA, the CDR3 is TGCAGTGCCGGACCGACAGGGGACGTATCCTACGAGCAGTACTTC.

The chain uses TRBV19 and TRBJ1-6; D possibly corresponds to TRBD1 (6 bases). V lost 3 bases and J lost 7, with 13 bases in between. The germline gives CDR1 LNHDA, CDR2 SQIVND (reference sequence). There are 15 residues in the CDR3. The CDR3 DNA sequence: TGTGCCAGTAGTATCATGGACAGACCAAATTCACCCCTCCACTTT. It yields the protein CASSIMDRPNSPLHF.

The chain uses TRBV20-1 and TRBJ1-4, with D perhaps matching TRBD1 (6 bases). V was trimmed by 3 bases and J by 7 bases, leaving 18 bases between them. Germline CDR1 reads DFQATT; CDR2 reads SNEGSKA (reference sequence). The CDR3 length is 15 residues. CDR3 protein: CSASPPWQGREKLFF. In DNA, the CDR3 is TGCAGTGCTAGTCCCCCGTGGCAGGGGCGTGAAAAACTGTTTTTT.

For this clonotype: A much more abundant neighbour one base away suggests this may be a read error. CDR3 sequence (DNA): TGTGCCAGCCGACGCGACAGGCGGGAGACCCAGTACTTC. Translation gives CASRRDRRETQYF. The rearrangement uses TRBV6-4 and TRBJ2-5, with D tentatively TRBD1 (6 bases). The germline V and J ends were trimmed by 8 bases and 5 bases, with 15 bases remaining between them. Germline CDR1 MRHNA, CDR2 SNTAGT. The CDR3 runs to 13 residues.

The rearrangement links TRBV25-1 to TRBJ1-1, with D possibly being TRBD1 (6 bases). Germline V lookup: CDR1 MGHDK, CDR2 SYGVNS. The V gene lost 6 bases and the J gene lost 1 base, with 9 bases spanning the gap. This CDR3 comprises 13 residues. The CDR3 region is CASRLQGNTEAFF. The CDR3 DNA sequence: TGTGCCAGCAGGCTACAGGGGAACACTGAAGCTTTCTTT.

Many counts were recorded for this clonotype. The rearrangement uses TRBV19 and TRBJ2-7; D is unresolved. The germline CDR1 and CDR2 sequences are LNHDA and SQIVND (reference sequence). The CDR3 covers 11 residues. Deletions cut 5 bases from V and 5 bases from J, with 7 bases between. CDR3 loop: CASSPPNEQYF. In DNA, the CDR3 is TGTGCCAGTAGTCCCCCCAACGAGCAGTACTTC.

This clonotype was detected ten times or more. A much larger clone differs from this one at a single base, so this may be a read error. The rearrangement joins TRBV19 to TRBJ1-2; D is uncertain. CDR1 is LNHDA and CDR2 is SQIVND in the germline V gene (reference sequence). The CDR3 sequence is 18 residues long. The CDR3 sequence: CASRRRTTGYSQPYGSTF. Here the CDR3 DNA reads TGTGCCAGTAGAAGGAGAACGACCGGGTATAGCCAGCCCTATGGCTCCACCTTC.

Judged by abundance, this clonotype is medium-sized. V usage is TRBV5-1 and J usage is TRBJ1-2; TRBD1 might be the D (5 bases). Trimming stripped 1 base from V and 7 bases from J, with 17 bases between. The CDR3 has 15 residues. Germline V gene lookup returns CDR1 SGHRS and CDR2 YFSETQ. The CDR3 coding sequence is TGCGCCAGCAGCTTGTTAGGTGGGGAAGGGGCTGGCTACACCTTC. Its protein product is CASSLLGGEGAGYTF.

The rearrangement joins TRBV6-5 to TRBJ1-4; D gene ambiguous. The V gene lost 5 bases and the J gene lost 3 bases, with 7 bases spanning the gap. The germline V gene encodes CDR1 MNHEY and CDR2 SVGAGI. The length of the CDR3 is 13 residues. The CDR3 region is CASSGLANEKLFF. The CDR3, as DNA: TGTGCCAGCAGTGGACTTGCTAATGAAAAACTGTTTTTT.

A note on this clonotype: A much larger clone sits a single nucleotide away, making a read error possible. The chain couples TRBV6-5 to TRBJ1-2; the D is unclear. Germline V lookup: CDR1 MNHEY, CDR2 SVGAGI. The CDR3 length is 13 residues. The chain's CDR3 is CASSRDINCGYTF. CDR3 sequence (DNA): TGTGCCAGCAGTCGGGATATTAACTGTGGCTACACCTTC.

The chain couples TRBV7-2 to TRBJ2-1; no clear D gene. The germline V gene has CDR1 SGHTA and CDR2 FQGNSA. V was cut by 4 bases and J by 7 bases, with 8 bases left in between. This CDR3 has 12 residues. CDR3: CASSSVLNEQFF. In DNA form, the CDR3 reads TGTGCCAGCAGCTCCGTTTTGAATGAGCAGTTCTTC.

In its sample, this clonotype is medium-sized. The CDR3 spells CASSNEATSWEQYF. DNA for the CDR3: TGCGCCAGCAGCAACGAAGCAACTAGTTGGGAGCAGTACTTC. The chain uses TRBV5-1 and TRBJ2-7; D perhaps matches TRBD2 (5 bases). CDR3 length: 14 residues. V was cut by 4 bases and J by 7 bases, with 18 bases left in between. The germline CDR1 and CDR2 sequences are SGHRS and YFSETQ.